The 27 T cell receptor beta chains reported below all come from one sample, sequenced in a study of blood T cell repertoires in COVID-19. This table comes from immunoSEQ multiplex PCR, and its TCRdb copy is limited to in-frame clones, with some not included. Seen here are 200,000 or so clones, 80% observed once, and the top ten hold 7.4%. Sample: PBMCs or T cells enriched from blood (not recorded which). The receptors were gathered from a woman aged 40 to 50 with acute COVID-19.

The V and J genes are TRBV6-5 and TRBJ2-3; TRBD2 matches at 7 bases. The CDR3 covers 13 residues. Germline V gene lookup returns CDR1 MNHEY and CDR2 SVGAGI. V lost 6 bases and J lost 7; bases outside the gene matches: 7. CDR3 protein: CASRREMVNTQYF. DNA of the CDR3: TGTGCCAGCAGGCGGGAGATGGTAAATACGCAGTATTTT.

This chain joins TRBV27 and TRBJ1-1; 9 bases align to TRBD1. The CDR3 totals 18 residues. Losses at the gene ends were 6 bases for V and 5 bases for J; bases not matched to a gene: 19. Germline V gene sequence: CDR1 MNHEY, CDR2 SMNVEV (reference sequence). The CDR3 coding sequence is TGTGCCAGCAGCCCGCCACACCTCAACAGGGGGCGCGCAACTGAAGCTTTCTTT. Its protein is CASSPPHLNRGRATEAFF.

The CDR3 spells CASSVDGAGGVETQYF. CDR3 DNA sequence: TGTGCCAGCAGCGTAGATGGTGCGGGGGGGGTAGAGACCCAGTACTTC. The chain is built from TRBV9 and TRBJ2-5; TRBD2 agrees at 9 bases. The V and J ends lost 0 bases and 4 bases, in that order; junction bases with no gene match: 7. The CDR3 runs to 16 residues. Germline CDR1 reads SGDLS; CDR2 reads YYNGEE.

The chain joins TRBV20-1 to TRBJ2-1; 7 bases map to TRBD2. Germline trimming cut 3 bases from V and 6 bases from J; bases unmatched to any gene: 14. Germline-derived CDR1 and CDR2 are DFQATT and SNEGSKA (reference sequence). The CDR3 is 16 residues long. The CDR3 sequence: CSASLFGAGAVNEQFF. The DNA of the CDR3 is TGCAGTGCTAGTCTCTTTGGGGCGGGAGCAGTCAATGAGCAGTTCTTC.

V gene TRBV14 combines with J gene TRBJ1-6; D remains ambiguous. The CDR3 extends over 15 amino acids. The germline gives CDR1 SGHDN, CDR2 FVKESK. The V and J ends lost 2 bases and 0 bases respectively, with 5 bases between them. CDR3 loop: CASSQRVSYNSPLHF. CDR3 DNA sequence: TGTGCCAGCAGCCAACGGGTCTCCTATAATTCACCCCTCCACTTT.

This clone occurred a few times. The chain employs TRBV27 and TRBJ1-5; D ambiguous. CDR1 MNHEY and CDR2 SMNVEV come from the germline V gene (reference sequence). This CDR3 comprises 14 residues. V was shortened by 5 bases and J by 0 bases, with 8 bases between the two germline ends. CDR3: CASSLVDSNQPQHF. In nucleotides, the CDR3 is TGTGCCAGCAGTCTAGTTGATAGCAATCAGCCCCAGCATTTT.

V gene TRBV21-1 combines with J gene TRBJ2-7; TRBD1 is the table's D call, not checked against the DNA. TRBV21-1 is shown as a pseudogene. This CDR3 region has 15 residues. The CDR3 protein is CASSKKGQGAAEQYF. The CDR3, as DNA: TGTGCCAGCAGCAAAAAGGGACAGGGGGCGGCCGAGCAGTACTTC.

The genes are TRBV5-8 and TRBJ2-4; tentative D call: TRBD1 (6 bases). Trimming left V 2 bases short and J 1 base short, with 13 bases between. Germline V gene data show CDR1 as SGHTS and CDR2 as YDEGEE. The CDR3 length is 16 residues. CDR3 in amino acids: CASSLTGSRAKNIQYF. Here the CDR3 DNA reads TGTGCCAGCAGCTTAACAGGGTCTCGGGCCAAAAACATTCAGTACTTC.

The chain recombines TRBV10-1 with TRBJ1-1; D might be TRBD1 (5 bases). Trimming shortened V by 0 bases and J by 3 bases, and 11 bases separated the two germline ends. Germline CDR1 and CDR2: WNHNN and SYGVQD (reference sequence). The CDR3 totals 15 residues. The DNA for the CDR3 is TGCGCCAGCAGTGAGTCCTTAGGGGCAGACACTGAAGCTTTCTTT. This encodes CASSESLGADTEAFF.

In its sample, this clone was seen a few times. The CDR3 here is CASSDGTSGGGSYNEQFF. CDR3 bases: TGCGCCAGCAGTGACGGGACTAGCGGGGGGGGATCCTACAATGAGCAGTTCTTC. The V and J genes are TRBV10-1 and TRBJ2-1, with 16 bases identical to TRBD2. The length of the CDR3 is 18 residues. Germline lookup yields CDR1 WNHNN and CDR2 SYGVQD (reference sequence). J gave up 1 base and V 3 bases, and 3 bases lay outside the gene matches.

The chain couples TRBV3-1 (or the pseudogene TRBV3-2) to TRBJ2-5; D is undetermined. The CDR3 runs to 12 residues. The ends were cut back, 3 bases at V and 5 bases at J, with 7 bases in the middle. CDR1 and CDR2 from the germline V gene are LGHDT and YNNKEL (reference sequence). The chain's CDR3 is CASSHTEETQYF. CDR3 nucleotides: TGTGCCAGCAGCCATACCGAGGAGACCCAGTACTTC.

The chain joins TRBV19 to TRBJ2-1; 8 bases agree with TRBD1. Germline V lookup: CDR1 LNHDA, CDR2 SQIVND (reference sequence). The CDR3 loop spans 15 amino acids. The V segment lost 5 bases and the J segment 6 bases; nucleotides outside the gene matches: 9. This chain's CDR3 is CASSPDRGNINEQFF. CDR3 DNA: TGTGCCAGTAGTCCCGACAGGGGAAATATCAATGAGCAGTTCTTC.

This clone showed up just a few times. The gene calls are TRBV7-2 and TRBJ2-5; D might be TRBD2 (5 bases). The V end was cut by 4 bases, the J end by 1 base, with 10 bases between. Germline-derived CDR1 and CDR2 are SGHTA and FQGNSA. This CDR3 comprises 14 residues. CDR3 nucleotide sequence: TGTGCCAGCAGCTCAACTAGGTCCCAAGAGACCCAGTACTTC. This gives the protein CASSSTRSQETQYF. Full variable domain (remainder filled in from reference TRBV7-2 and TRBJ2-5): GAGVSQSPSNKVTEKGKDVELRCDPISGHTALYWYRQSLGQGLEFLIYFQGNSAPDKSGLPSDRFSAERTGGSVSTLTIQRTQQEDSAVYLCASSSTRSQETQYFGPGTRLLVL.

The rearrangement joins TRBV13 to TRBJ1-2; 8 bases align to TRBD1. The CDR3 has 13 residues. V gave up 7 bases and J gave up 2 bases; unmatched junction bases: 3. CDR1 and CDR2 from the germline V gene are PRHDT and FYEKMQ (reference sequence). The CDR3 sequence: CASTGQGNYGYTF. CDR3 coding DNA: TGTGCCAGCACCGGACAGGGAAACTATGGCTACACCTTC.

The genes are TRBV10-3 and TRBJ2-3; 8 bases align to TRBD2. J lost 6 bases, V lost 0 bases, and 2 bases had no gene match. CDR1 is ENHRY and CDR2 is SYGVKD in the germline V gene. CDR3 length equals 14 residues. Written as DNA, the CDR3 is TGTGCCATCAGTGAGTCGACTAGCGTTGATACGCAGTATTTT. It translates to CAISESTSVDTQYF.

The chain employs TRBV5-8 and TRBJ1-1; D remains ambiguous. Trimming pared 0 bases from V and 5 bases from J, leaving 14 bases between. This CDR3 comprises 15 residues. Germline CDR1 reads SGHTS; CDR2 reads YDEGEE. CDR3 protein: CASSLESGPATEAFF. The CDR3 region has the DNA TGTGCCAGCAGCTTGGAGTCTGGTCCCGCGACTGAAGCTTTCTTT.

CDR3 coding DNA: TGTGCCAGCAGTCAGGGGCTGCGGGAGACCCAGTACTTC. Amino acids: CASSQGLRETQYF. J is TRBJ2-5 and V is TRBV28; possible D gene TRBD1, 6 bases. The CDR3 has 13 residues. The V end was cut by 5 bases, the J end by 5 bases, with 12 bases between. Looked up from germline, CDR1 is MDHEN and CDR2 is SYDVKM.

This clone has a single count. This chain uses TRBV4-1 with TRBJ2-1; D perhaps matches TRBD2 (5 bases). The germline gives CDR1 MGHRA, CDR2 YSYEKL. V shed 5 bases and J shed 9 bases, with 20 bases lying between them. This CDR3 region has 15 residues. The CDR3 spells CASSATVTPEVEQFF. As DNA, the CDR3 is TGCGCCAGCAGCGCAACGGTCACCCCGGAGGTTGAGCAGTTCTTC.

The chain has TRBV2 and TRBJ1-2; possibly TRBD1 for D (5 bases). CDR1 and CDR2 from the germline V gene are SNHLY and FYNNEI. This CDR3 spans 14 amino acids. V lost 0 bases to trimming and J lost 2 bases, with 7 bases between them. The CDR3, as DNA: TGTGCCAGCAGTGAAGCTCGGGGGAACTATGGCTACACCTTC. It yields the protein CASSEARGNYGYTF.

This chain joins TRBV29-1 and TRBJ2-1; 11 nucleotides line up with TRBD2. The V gene's germline CDR1 is SQVTM and CDR2 ANQGSEA. CDR3 length: 17 residues. The junction had 16 bases not matched to a gene; V was cut back by 3 bases and J by 9 bases. As DNA, the CDR3 is TGCAGCGTTGACTTCGACCATACTAGCGGGAGTAACGGTGAGCAGTTCTTC. The encoded protein is CSVDFDHTSGSNGEQFF.

This chain's CDR3 is CASSIGQNTEAFF. DNA for the CDR3: TGTGCCAGTAGTATAGGACAGAACACTGAAGCTTTCTTT. This chain connects TRBV19 to TRBJ1-1; no firm D call. There are 13 residues in the CDR3. Germline V gene data show CDR1 as LNHDA and CDR2 as SQIVND (reference sequence). V lost 1 base and J lost 1, with 4 bases in between. Using reference TRBV19 and TRBJ1-1 for the parts outside the CDR3, the full variable domain is DGGITQSPKYLFRKEGQNVTLSCEQNLNHDAMYWYRQDPGQGLRLIYYSQIVNDFQKGDIAEGYSVSREKKESFPLTVTSAQKNPTAFYLCASSIGQNTEAFFGQGTRLTVV.

The J gene is TRBJ2-1, the V gene TRBV5-1; 9 bases are shared with TRBD1. Germline trimming cut 7 bases from V and 6 bases from J; bases unmatched to any gene: 11. The CDR3 consists of 15 residues. CDR1 and CDR2 (germline): SGHRS, YFSETQ. The CDR3 sequence: CASGETGGGFNEQFF. CDR3 nucleotides: TGCGCCAGCGGGGAAACAGGGGGCGGTTTCAATGAGCAGTTCTTC.

A word on this clone: A far larger clone is off by one base, so a read error is likely. The chain links TRBV5-1 to TRBJ1-1; D is perhaps TRBD1 (6 bases). The germline V gene has CDR1 SGHRS and CDR2 YFSETQ. With 4 bases removed from V and 1 base from J, the gap between germline ends came to 8 bases. The CDR3 has 13 residues. CDR3 bases: TGCGCCAGCAGCCAGGGACAGAACACTGAAGCTTTCTTT. Translating it yields CASSQGQNTEAFF.

The V gene is TRBV4-1, the J gene TRBJ2-4; 8 bases fit TRBD1. From germline, CDR1 is MGHRA and CDR2 YSYEKL. The CDR3 loop spans 16 amino acids. The trim removed 1 base at V and 3 bases at J, leaving 5 bases unmatched. For the CDR3, the DNA is TGCGCCAGCAGCCAAGTAGGACAGGGTGTCAAAAACATTCAGTACTTC. It yields the protein CASSQVGQGVKNIQYF.

The V and J genes are TRBV7-2 and TRBJ2-7; TRBD2 is a possible D gene (5 bases). Trimming cost V 2 bases and J 2 bases, with 13 bases left between them. The CDR3 covers 15 residues. Per germline, CDR1 SGHTA and CDR2 FQGNSA. The CDR3 DNA reads TGTGCCAGCAGCTTATCCAGCGGAAGTACCTACGAGCAGTACTTC. Amino acids: CASSLSSGSTYEQYF.

This clone was observed a handful of times. V usage is TRBV19 and J usage is TRBJ1-2; unclear D gene. The CDR3 is made up of 13 amino acids. Germline CDR1 reads LNHDA; CDR2 reads SQIVND (reference sequence). V was clipped by 3 bases and J by 4 bases, with 9 bases between them. In nucleotides, the CDR3 is TGTGCCAGTAGTATTGGCGGAAGCTATGGCTACACCTTC. It encodes CASSIGGSYGYTF. Full variable domain (remainder filled in from reference TRBV19 and TRBJ1-2): DGGITQSPKYLFRKEGQNVTLSCEQNLNHDAMYWYRQDPGQGLRLIYYSQIVNDFQKGDIAEGYSVSREKKESFPLTVTSAQKNPTAFYLCASSIGGSYGYTFGSGTRLTVV.

The CDR3 reads CASSRSSGIYEQYF. CDR3 DNA: TGTGCCAGCAGCCGCTCTAGCGGTATATACGAGCAGTACTTC. This chain links TRBV6-5 with TRBJ2-7, with 7 bases lining up with TRBD2. Germline V lookup: CDR1 MNHEY, CDR2 SVGAGI. Trimming at V came to 6 bases and at J to 4 bases, leaving 9 bases not matched to a gene. The CDR3 runs to 14 residues.